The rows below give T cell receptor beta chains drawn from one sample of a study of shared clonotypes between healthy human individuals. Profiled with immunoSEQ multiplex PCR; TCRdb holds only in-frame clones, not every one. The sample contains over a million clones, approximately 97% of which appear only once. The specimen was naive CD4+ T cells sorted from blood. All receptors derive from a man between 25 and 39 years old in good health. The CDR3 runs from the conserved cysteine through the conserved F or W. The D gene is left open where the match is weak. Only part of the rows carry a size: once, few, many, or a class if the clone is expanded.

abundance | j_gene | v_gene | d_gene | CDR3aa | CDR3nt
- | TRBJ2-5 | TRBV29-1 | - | CSVARETQYF | TGCAGCGTTGCCAGGGAGACCCAGTACTTC
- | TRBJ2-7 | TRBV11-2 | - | CASSVTGLSYEQYF | TGTGCCAGCAGCGTAACAGGGTTATCCTACGAGCAGTACTTC
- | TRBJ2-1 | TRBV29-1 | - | CSVLSPGAYNEQFF | TGCAGCGTACTTTCTCCTGGCGCCTACAATGAGCAGTTCTTC
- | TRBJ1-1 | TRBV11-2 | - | CASSSPRGLGVEAFF | TGTGCCAGCAGCTCCCCCAGGGGCCTAGGGGTTGAAGCTTTCTTT
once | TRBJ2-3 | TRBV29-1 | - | CSAGGGTSTDTQYF | TGCAGCGCCGGGGGCGGGACTAGCACAGATACGCAGTATTTT
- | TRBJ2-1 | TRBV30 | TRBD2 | CAWSVGSSGRASYNEQFF | TGTGCCTGGAGTGTTGGGAGTAGCGGGAGGGCCTCCTACAATGAGCAGTTCTTC
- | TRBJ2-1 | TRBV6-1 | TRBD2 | CASSALAGGPGNEQFF | TGTGCCAGCAGTGCCTTAGCGGGAGGGCCGGGTAATGAGCAGTTCTTC
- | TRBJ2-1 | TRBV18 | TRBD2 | CASSTGTRGLSEQFF | TGTGCCAGCTCTACCGGGACTAGGGGGTTGTCGGAGCAGTTCTTC
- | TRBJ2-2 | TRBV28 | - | CASSFWLVPGELFF | TGTGCCAGCAGTTTTTGGCTAGTTCCCGGGGAGCTGTTTTTT
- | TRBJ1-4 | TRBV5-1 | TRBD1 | CASSLVRQGVGEKLFF | TGCGCCAGCAGCTTGGTGCGACAGGGGGTCGGAGAAAAACTGTTTTTT
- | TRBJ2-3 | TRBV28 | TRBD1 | CASSLPFRGYDTQYF | TGTGCCAGCAGTTTGCCATTCAGGGGGTACGATACGCAGTATTTT
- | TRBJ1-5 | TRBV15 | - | CAPGLGANQPQHF | TGTGCCCCAGGGTTAGGGGCAAATCAGCCCCAGCATTTT
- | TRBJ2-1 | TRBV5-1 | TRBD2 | CASTPGGINEQFF | TGCGCCAGCACCCCGGGGGGAATCAATGAGCAGTTCTTC
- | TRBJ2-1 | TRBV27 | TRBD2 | CASSTEGPLAGVVGEQFF | TGTGCCAGCAGCACCGAGGGGCCTCTAGCGGGAGTTGTCGGTGAGCAGTTCTTC
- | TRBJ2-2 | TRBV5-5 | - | CASSGIWGSNTGELFF | TGTGCCAGCAGCGGGATTTGGGGGAGCAACACCGGGGAGCTGTTTTTT
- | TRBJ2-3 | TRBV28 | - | CASRTTGDTQYF | TGTGCCAGCAGAACCACCGGGGATACGCAGTATTTT
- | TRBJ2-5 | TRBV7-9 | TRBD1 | CASSQRTGLETQYF | TGTGCCAGCAGCCAACGGACAGGGCTAGAGACCCAGTACTTC
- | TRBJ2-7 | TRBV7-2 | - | CASSLGSYEQYF | TGTGCCAGCAGCTTGGGTTCCTACGAGCAGTACTTC